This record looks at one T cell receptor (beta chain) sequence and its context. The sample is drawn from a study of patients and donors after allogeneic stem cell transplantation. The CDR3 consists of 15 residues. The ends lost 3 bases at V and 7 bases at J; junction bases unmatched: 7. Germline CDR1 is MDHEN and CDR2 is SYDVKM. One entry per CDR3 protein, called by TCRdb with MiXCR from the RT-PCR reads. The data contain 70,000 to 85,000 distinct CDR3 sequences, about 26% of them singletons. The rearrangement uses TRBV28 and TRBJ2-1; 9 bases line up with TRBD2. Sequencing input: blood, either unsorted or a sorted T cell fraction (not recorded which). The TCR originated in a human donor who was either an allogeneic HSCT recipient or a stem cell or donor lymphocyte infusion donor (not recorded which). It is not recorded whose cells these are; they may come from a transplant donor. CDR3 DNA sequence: TGTGCCAGCAGTTTTGGCGGGAGGGCCGGGAATGAGCAGTTCTTC. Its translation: CASSFGGRAGNEQFF.